This TCR beta chain comes out of a study of blood T cell repertoires in COVID-19. Produced via immunoSEQ multiplex PCR; TCRdb's table is partial and in-frame only. Among some 270,000 clones listed, roughly nine tenths were seen once. Germline V gene lookup returns CDR1 MDHEN and CDR2 SYDVKM. Deletions cut 8 bases from V and 7 bases from J, with 17 bases between. The CDR3 totals 13 residues. This TCR was recovered from a woman aged 55-70 years who had recovered from COVID-19. The sequenced material came from peripheral blood. The V call is TRBV28, the J call TRBJ1-2, with D possibly TRBD1 on 5 matching bases. The CDR3 nucleotides are TGTGCCAGCTCCTGGCAGGGCAATTCTGGCTACACCTTC. Protein sequence: CASSWQGNSGYTF.